What follows is one T cell receptor (beta chain) and its context. The data derive from a study of cytomegalovirus exposure and HLA in healthy donors. Amplification used 60 Vbeta primers and 13 Jbeta primers. Here immunoSEQ multiplex PCR was the method, and the copy in TCRdb shows in-frame clones only, minus some. The data contain approximately 190,000 clones, around 83% of them singletons. The CDR3 extends over 15 amino acids. The V and J ends lost 2 bases and 5 bases, in that order; junction bases with no gene match: 9. Germline CDR1 is SGHTA and CDR2 is FQGTGA. Material for sequencing was PBMCs. The TCR sequence derives from a woman under 30 in good health and CMV-seronegative. The rearrangement links TRBV7-3 to TRBJ2-7; 7 nucleotides line up with TRBD1. CDR3 bases: TGTGCCAGCAGCTTAGAGGGGGCAGGGTGGCACGAGCAGTACTTC. Amino acids: CASSLEGAGWHEQYF.